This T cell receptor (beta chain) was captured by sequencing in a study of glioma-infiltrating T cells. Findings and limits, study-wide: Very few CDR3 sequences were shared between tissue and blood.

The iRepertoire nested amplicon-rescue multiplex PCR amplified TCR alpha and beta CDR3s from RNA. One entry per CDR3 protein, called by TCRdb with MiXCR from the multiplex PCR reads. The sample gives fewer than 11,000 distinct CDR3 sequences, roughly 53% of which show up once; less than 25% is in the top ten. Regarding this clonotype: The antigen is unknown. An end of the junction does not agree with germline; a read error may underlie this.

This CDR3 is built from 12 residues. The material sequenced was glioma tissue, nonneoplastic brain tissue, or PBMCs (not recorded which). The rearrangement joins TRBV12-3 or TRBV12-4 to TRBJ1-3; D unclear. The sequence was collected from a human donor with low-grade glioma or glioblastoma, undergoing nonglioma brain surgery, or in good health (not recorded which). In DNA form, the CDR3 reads TGTGCCAGCGGGTACACTGGAAAAACCATATATTTT. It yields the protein CASGYTGKTIYF.